This T cell receptor (beta chain) was recorded in a study of identical twins. Template switching, a step in the protocol, added a universal primer site, and cDNA carried unique molecular identifiers. TCRdb re-derived calls from the 5' RACE reads in MiXCR, one entry per CDR3 protein. Of some 500,000 distinct CDR3 sequences in the sample, roughly 13% were seen once. Overall study results and limits: Insertion counts were lower in abundant cord blood beta clonotypes, a trend that memory repertoires did not show. Excess low generation probability was seen in twin-shared out-of-frame alpha sequences. Sequences that were beta out-of-frame showed weaker excess twin sharing.

Trimming removed 1 base from V and 5 bases from J, with 16 bases in between. CDR3 length equals 16 residues. From germline, CDR1 is LGHDT and CDR2 YNNKEL (reference sequence). Remarks on this clonotype: The target antigen is unknown.

The sample was also linked to a second study, of yellow fever vaccine responses in identical twins.

V and J are TRBV3-1 and TRBJ2-3, with D maybe TRBD2 (6 bases). The clonotype originates from a woman between 18 and 30 years old in good health. The sample taken for sequencing was CD4+ T cells sorted from blood. CDR3 DNA sequence: TGTGCCAGCAGCCAAGTCCGCGGAGGGCCGATAGATACGCAGTATTTT. It is translated as CASSQVRGGPIDTQYF.